These 10 T cell receptor beta chains originate from one sample sequenced in a study of long-term antiretroviral therapy in people with HIV (dated by TCRdb to between 2020 and 2023). Sequencing of the TRB variable region was done with the immunoSEQ hsTCRB v3.0 assay at survey level resolution. TCRdb provides this immuneACCESS table in a form limited to in-frame rearrangements. Some clones are lacking; in checked studies, under half of them reflect an unresolved V gene, and why the rest are absent is not known. The sample table lists 20,000 to 30,000 clones, 79% of them with a count of one. The top ten clonotypes cover about a tenth of the sample. This material consisted of unsorted PBMCs, taken 1.2 years after starting antiretroviral therapy. The receptors were sampled from a woman aged 40 to 50 with HIV.

The rearrangement uses TRBV5-6 and TRBJ2-3; D could derive from TRBD1 or TRBD2 (5 bases each). The length of the CDR3 is 14 residues. Germline loops: CDR1 SGHDT, CDR2 YYEEEE. Trimming took off 2 bases at V and 9 bases at J, with 16 bases between the two ends. For the CDR3, the DNA is TGTGCCAGCAGCTTTCTTGTCACAGGCGGGACGCAGTATTTT. Protein: CASSFLVTGGTQYF.

This chain links TRBV2 with TRBJ2-6, with D tentatively TRBD2 (6 bases). With 5 bases removed from V and 4 bases from J, the gap between germline ends came to 9 bases. The length of the CDR3 is 14 residues. Germline V gene sequence: CDR1 SNHLY, CDR2 FYNNEI. This CDR3 reads CASSLLAGANVLTF. The CDR3 DNA is TGTGCCAGCAGTCTACTAGCCGGGGCCAACGTCCTGACTTTC.

CDR3 coding DNA: TGCAGCGTTGGGGGATCACTAGCGGACCATTCAGATACGCAGTATTTT. It is translated as CSVGGSLADHSDTQYF. The chain carries TRBV29-1 and TRBJ2-3; 8 positions agree with TRBD2. This CDR3 has 16 amino acids. The V segment lost 4 bases and the J segment 4 bases; nucleotides outside the gene matches: 13. Germline V gives CDR1 SQVTM, CDR2 ANQGSEA.

About this clone: One junction end disagrees with the germline gene, perhaps due to a read error. V and J are TRBV2 and TRBJ1-1; 7 positions match TRBD1. CDR3 length: 14 residues. Germline loops: CDR1 SNHLY, CDR2 FYNNEI. DNA of the CDR3: TGTGCCACCTCCGCGGGCAGGGGGAACAATGAAGCTTTCTTT. Protein product: CATSAGRGNNEAFF.

This chain's CDR3 is CASSRTRTNHEQYF. The CDR3 DNA reads as TGTGCCAGCAGCCGAACCCGGACAAACCACGAGCAGTACTTC. V gene TRBV7-2 combines with J gene TRBJ2-7, with D perhaps TRBD1 (5 bases). Germline assignment: CDR1 SGHTA and CDR2 FQGNSA. The CDR3 runs 14 residues. V dropped 5 bases and J dropped 5 bases, with 16 bases sitting between them.

The genes are TRBV9 and TRBJ2-3; no reliable D call. Germline CDR1 SGDLS, CDR2 YYNGEE. The CDR3 has 11 amino acids. V was shortened by 0 bases and J by 5 bases, with 1 base between the two germline ends. DNA of the CDR3: TGTGCCAGCAGCGTAGGAGATACGCAGTATTTT. Its translation: CASSVGDTQYF.

V usage is TRBV2 and J usage is TRBJ1-2; tentative D call: TRBD1 (6 bases). Trimming cost V 8 bases and J 7 bases, with 29 bases left between them. This CDR3 has 17 residues. The germline CDR1 and CDR2 sequences are SNHLY and FYNNEI. CDR3 nucleotides: TGTGCCAGCCAAAGGGAAACAGGGCTCCTCACCCTTGGTGGCTACACCTTC. Protein product: CASQRETGLLTLGGYTF. The whole variable domain, remainder taken from reference TRBV2 and TRBJ1-2, is EPEVTQTPSHQVTQMGQEVILRCVPISNHLYFYWYRQILGQKVEFLVSFYNNEISEKSEIFDDQFSVERPDGSNFTLKIRSTKLEDSAMYFCASQRETGLLTLGGYTFGSGTRLTVV.

This chain joins TRBV5-6 and TRBJ1-3, with 7 bases that match TRBD1. Germline lookup yields CDR1 SGHDT and CDR2 YYEEEE. Unmatched junction bases numbered 5, after V lost 4 bases and J lost 4 bases. CDR3 length: 14 residues. The CDR3 protein is CASSGRTGGNTIYF. CDR3 nucleotide sequence: TGTGCCAGCAGCGGTCGGACAGGCGGAAACACCATATATTTT.

The rearrangement joins TRBV6-5 to TRBJ2-3; tentatively, D is TRBD2 (5 bases). From germline, CDR1 is MNHEY and CDR2 SVGAGI. The CDR3 runs to 15 residues. Trimming removed 6 bases from V and 0 bases from J, with 13 bases in between. DNA for the CDR3: TGTGCCAGCAGAACTAGTCTTGGTAGCACAGATACGCAGTATTTT. It encodes CASRTSLGSTDTQYF.

The chain uses TRBV5-1 and TRBJ2-3; D ambiguous. Trimming left V 7 bases short and J 0 bases short, with 18 bases between. The CDR3 spans 16 residues. Germline CDR1 SGHRS, CDR2 YFSETQ. The CDR3 loop reads CASSLGGATSTDTQYF. CDR3 in DNA: TGCGCCAGCTCCTTGGGTGGAGCGACTAGCACAGATACGCAGTATTTT. Variable domain in full (rest from reference TRBV5-1 and TRBJ2-3): KAGVTQTPRYLIKTRGQQVTLSCSPISGHRSVSWYQQTPGQGLQFLFEYFSETQRNKGNFPGRFSGRQFSNSRSEMNVSTLELGDSALYLCASSLGGATSTDTQYFGPGTRLTVL.